This T cell receptor (beta chain) was identified during a study of T cells in Graves' hyperthyroidism and ophthalmopathy. Study background: The blood sample was taken at first diagnosis, before treatment began. Points from the study as a whole: In the blood, most expanded thyroid clonotypes above 0.001 appeared as well. Through a model of 13 V-J features, ophthalmopathy was separated from stable hyperthyroidism.

This clonotype showed up just a few times. Its antigen is currently unknown. The V gene lost 7 bases and the J gene lost 5 bases, with 11 bases spanning the gap. Germline values: CDR1 SNHLY, CDR2 FYNNEI. The CDR3 is made up of 12 amino acids. Amplified TCR beta CDR3 regions came from RNA transcripts. A first-round RT-PCR of the TCR CDR3 used the HTBI primer set. Using its own MiXCR run on the multiplex PCR reads, TCRdb lists one record per CDR3 protein. The profile shows some 500,000 distinct CDR3 sequences, approximately 25% of them singletons. This TCR came from a woman in her 30s with Graves' ophthalmopathy. Sequencing was carried out using blood. This chain joins TRBV2 and TRBJ1-1; possibly TRBD1 for D (5 bases). CDR3 in DNA: TGTGCCAGCAAAAAGGGGAGGACTGAAGCTTTCTTT. It specifies CASKKGRTEAFF. Drawing the rest from reference TRBV2 and TRBJ1-1, the complete variable domain is EPEVTQTPSHQVTQMGQEVILRCVPISNHLYFYWYRQILGQKVEFLVSFYNNEISEKSEIFDDQFSVERPDGSNFTLKIRSTKLEDSAMYFCASKKGRTEAFFGQGTRLTVV.